The T cell receptor beta chain under discussion was sequenced for a study of T cell responses to AZD1222 COVID-19 vaccine. Broader study findings: Repertoire collection took place solely once the T cell response had peaked. Clonal diversity may have been underestimated, and the donors were mostly white British, with more females than males. Only 5 or 6 AZD1222 recipients tested seropositive at baseline. Regions left unmutated in variants are reportedly the target of nearly half of spike-specific TCRs.

Note on this clone: The antigen is not known.

The data were produced by immunoSEQ multiplex PCR, yet TCRdb's version contains in-frame clones alone and is incomplete. The sample carries approximately 88,000 clones, around 73% recorded once. The J segment lost 3 bases and the V segment lost 3 bases, leaving 7 bases of the junction unmatched. CDR1 and CDR2 from the germline V gene are MNHEY and SMNVEV (reference sequence). The CDR3 loop spans 15 amino acids. The material sequenced was peripheral blood, taken on day 0 of AZD1222 vaccination. The source of this sequence is an adult in good health. The rearrangement uses TRBV27 and TRBJ2-7; 8 bases map to TRBD2. CDR3 protein: CASSLRREAVYEQYF. The CDR3 coding sequence is TGTGCCAGCAGTTTGAGGCGGGAGGCGGTCTACGAGCAGTACTTC.